The T cell receptor beta chain under discussion was sequenced for a study of T-cell memory formation after mild COVID-19. Study results and caveats: CM and EM subsets held most contracting CD4+ clones; EMRA held CD8+ ones. A subset of responding clones appeared in pre-infection memory, suggesting cross-reactive memory joined. A second wave of clones peaked on day 37, and their SARS-CoV-2 specificity went unconfirmed.

CDR1 is SGHRS, CDR2 YFSETQ, per germline. This CDR3 comprises 15 residues. The ends were cut back, 0 bases at V and 3 bases at J, with 9 bases in the middle. This clonotype was observed a few times. Its antigen is as yet unknown. From 5'RACE with constant-segment primers came TCR alpha and TCR beta cDNA libraries that carried sample barcodes and UMIs. TCRdb processed the 5' RACE reads anew with MiXCR; each CDR3 protein has one entry. The sample has about 560,000 distinct CDR3 sequences, roughly a fifth seen once. Sequenced: PBMCs or a T cell subset sorted from them (not recorded which). The chain couples TRBV5-1 to TRBJ2-2; the D is unclear. The TCR sequence derives from an adult woman who had mild COVID-19 (a few samples of this study predate the infection). Cell type and time point are not known. This CDR3 reads CASSLVVWDTGELFF. The CDR3 DNA sequence: TGCGCCAGCAGCTTGGTGGTATGGGACACCGGGGAGCTGTTTTTT.